These T cell receptor beta chains were read from a single sample in a study of CD8+CD57+ T cells in acquired aplastic anemia. TCRdb ran MiXCR on the reads and lists one entry per CDR3 protein. Among roughly 170,000 distinct CDR3 sequences listed, around 50% were seen once. Input material: sorted CD4+, CD8+, or CD8+CD57+ T cells (not recorded which) from PBMCs. The receptors derive from a human donor with aplastic anemia. The CDR3 runs from the conserved cysteine through the conserved F or W. The D gene is left open where the match is weak. The listing skips clone size in some rows; elsewhere it reads once, few, many or a size class.

clone size	J gene	V gene	D gene	CDR3 DNA	CDR3 protein
many	TRBJ1-4	TRBV19	.	TGTGCCAGTAGTATAGGGACAACTAATGAAAAACTGTTTTTT	CASSIGTTNEKLFF
many	TRBJ2-7	TRBV6-1	.	TGTGCCAGCGGAGAGGGACCAGGGGGGGAGCAGTACTTC	CASGEGPGGEQYF
.	TRBJ1-6	TRBV24-1	TRBD1	TGTGCCACCAGGCAGGGGGCGCAACAATCACCCCTCCACTTT	CATRQGAQQSPLHF
.	TRBJ2-3	TRBV7-2	TRBD1	TGTGCCAGCAGCCGGGACAGGGGGGGGGATACGCAGTATTTT	CASSRDRGGDTQYF
.	TRBJ2-7	TRBV12-3/TRBV12-4	.	TGTGCCAGCTGCCTCGGTTTCGGCGAGCAGTACTTC	CASCLGFGEQYF
many	TRBJ2-2	TRBV29-1	.	TGCAGCGTTCAGGGGGGTGGTCTCACCGGGGAGCTGTTTTTT	CSVQGGGLTGELFF
many	TRBJ1-6	TRBV20-1	.	TGCAGTGCACTCGGGGGTCTATATTCACCCCTCCACTTT	CSALGGLYSPLHF
many	TRBJ2-3	TRBV9	.	TGTGCCAGCAGCGTAGCTGCGGGCGCCGGCACAGATACGCAGTATTTT	CASSVAAGAGTDTQYF
many	TRBJ2-7	TRBV29-1	TRBD1	TGCAGCGTTGAAGAAACCGGGACAGGGGGTTACGAGCAGTACTTC	CSVEETGTGGYEQYF
few	TRBJ2-7	TRBV2	TRBD2	TGTGCCAGCAGTGGGGGGGGCTCCTACGAGCAGTACTTC	CASSGGGSYEQYF
once	TRBJ1-5	TRBV10-2	.	TGCGCCAGCAGTTACTCGCTCGGGGGTGGTAATCAGCCCCAGCATTTT	CASSYSLGGGNQPQHF
.	TRBJ2-2	TRBV11-2	TRBD1	TGTGCCAGCAGCTTAGGAGGCGGACAGGGGGCCACCGGGGAGCTGTTTTTT	CASSLGGGQGATGELFF
.	TRBJ1-6	TRBV19	.	TGTGCCAGTAGTATACCTAAGGCCTTTAATTCACCCCTCCACTTT	CASSIPKAFNSPLHF
.	TRBJ2-7	TRBV11-1	TRBD2	TGTGCCAGCAGCCCGGGACTAGCGGGGGGCCAAACCTACGAGCAGTACTTC	CASSPGLAGGQTYEQYF
few	TRBJ2-7	TRBV2	.	TGTGCCAGCAGTCGACAGTCGGTCTCCTACGAGCAGTACTTC	CASSRQSVSYEQYF
many	TRBJ2-7	TRBV4-1	.	TGCGCCAGCAGCCAAGATTTAGGGGGGTCGGCCTACGAGCAGTACTTC	CASSQDLGGSAYEQYF
many	TRBJ2-7	TRBV19	.	TGTGCCAGTAGTCGAGGGACGGGGACTTACTACGAGCAGTACTTC	CASSRGTGTYYEQYF
few	TRBJ2-4	TRBV9	.	TGTGCCAGCAGCCTCGACAGGGACTTAGCCAAAAACATTCAGTACTTC	CASSLDRDLAKNIQYF
.	TRBJ1-1	TRBV5-1	.	TGCGCCAGCAAAGAGGGCGGAACTGAAGCTTTCTTT	CASKEGGTEAFF
.	TRBJ2-2	TRBV19	.	TGTGCTAGACCCAGGGACACCGGGGAGCTGTTTTTT	CARPRDTGELFF
few	TRBJ1-2	TRBV2	.	TGTGCCAGCACTGGGACCGACCCGTATGGCTACACCTTC	CASTGTDPYGYTF
once	TRBJ2-5	TRBV7-6	.	TGTGCCAACAGCTTAGTGAACAGGGTCGAGGAGACCCAGTACTTC	CANSLVNRVEETQYF
.	TRBJ2-1	TRBV24-1	TRBD2	TGTGCCACCAGTGAGGCGGGAGGGCCGCATGAGCAGTTCTTC	CATSEAGGPHEQFF
many	TRBJ2-3	TRBV5-1	.	TGCGCCAGCAGCTTGGTTGGCGGGGACCGCACAGATACGCAGTATTTT	CASSLVGGDRTDTQYF
once	TRBJ2-7	TRBV12-3/TRBV12-4	.	TGTGCCAGCAGTTTATCACCCTACGAGCAGTACTTC	CASSLSPYEQYF
once	TRBJ2-7	TRBV7-6	.	TGTGCCAGCAGCCCGTCAATCCTCGGGGATCTCTCCTACGAGCAGTACTTC	CASSPSILGDLSYEQYF
.	TRBJ2-1	TRBV20-1	TRBD2	TGCAGTGCTAGAGAGCCGGGACTAGCGCCGCAGTTCTTC	CSAREPGLAPQFF
.	TRBJ2-7	TRBV18	.	TGTGCCAGCTCACCACAGGGGGAGGGCTACGAGCAGTACTTC	CASSPQGEGYEQYF
.	TRBJ1-6	TRBV7-2	TRBD1	TGTGCCAGCAGCTGGGACAGCCCTTCACCCCTCCACTTT	CASSWDSPSPLHF
few	TRBJ1-5	TRBV28	.	TGTGCCAGCAACCCGCTCGGTAGCAATCAGCCCCAGCATTTT	CASNPLGSNQPQHF
.	TRBJ2-1	TRBV25-1	TRBD1	TGTGCCAGCAGTGCGGACAGGGGGGCCTACAATGAGCAGTTCTTC	CASSADRGAYNEQFF
many	TRBJ2-2	TRBV5-1	.	TGCGCCAGCAATAACGACAAAACCACCGGGGAGCTGTTTTTT	CASNNDKTTGELFF
few	TRBJ2-6	TRBV3-1	.	TGTGCCAGCAGTTTTTTCTCTGGGGCCAACGTCCTGACTTTC	CASSFFSGANVLTF
many	TRBJ2-3	TRBV7-9	.	TGTGCCAGCAGCTTGGGGCCAAGCACAGATACGCAGTATTTT	CASSLGPSTDTQYF
.	TRBJ1-2	TRBV28	TRBD1	TGTGCCAGCAGTGTACAGGGGGCGCACTATGGCTACACCTTC	CASSVQGAHYGYTF
many	TRBJ1-3	TRBV9	.	TGTGCCAGCAGCCCCAGGGATGGGGCGGGCACCATATATTTT	CASSPRDGAGTIYF
.	TRBJ2-7	TRBV20-1	.	TGCAGTGCTACCCTCGGGGGGCCGAATTACGAGCAGTACTTC	CSATLGGPNYEQYF
many	TRBJ1-2	TRBV12-3/TRBV12-4	TRBD1	TGTGCCAGCAGTTTATTGGGACAGGGGGCTTATGGCTACACCTTC	CASSLLGQGAYGYTF
many	TRBJ2-3	TRBV19	.	TGTGCCAGTAAGGGGACGGGAGATACGCAGTATTTT	CASKGTGDTQYF
many	TRBJ1-5	TRBV5-1	.	TGCGCCAGCAGCTTGGAGGCAGACCAGCCCCAGCATTTT	CASSLEADQPQHF
.	TRBJ2-5	TRBV5-6	.	TGTGCCAGCAGCTTGGGGGGGTTACAAGAGACCCAGTACTTC	CASSLGGLQETQYF
.	TRBJ2-7	TRBV7-2	.	TGTGCCAGCAGTTGGAGTAATGAGGACGAGCAGTACTTC	CASSWSNEDEQYF
.	TRBJ2-7	TRBV2	.	TGTGCCAGCAGTGCTAGAGGTCCAGACTACGAGCAGTACTTC	CASSARGPDYEQYF
.	TRBJ2-3	TRBV2	TRBD2	TGTGCCAGCAGTAGTCCGGGACTAGAGTTGGTAGATACGCAGTATTTT	CASSSPGLELVDTQYF
.	TRBJ1-2	TRBV29-1	.	TGCAGCGTTGATATGGAACTTGGGAACTATGGCTACACCTTC	CSVDMELGNYGYTF
.	TRBJ1-6	TRBV12-3/TRBV12-4	.	TGTGCCAGCAGTTCCTCAGGGAAGGGGACTAATTCACCCCTCCACTTT	CASSSSGKGTNSPLHF
few	TRBJ1-2	TRBV20-1	.	TGCACCCTTTCGGGCTACACCTTC	CTLSGYTF
.	TRBJ2-7	TRBV20-1	TRBD1	TGCAGTTACTCGGGGACAGGGCCGAGATACGAGCAGTACTTC	CSYSGTGPRYEQYF
.	TRBJ2-1	TRBV15	TRBD1	TGTGCCACCAGCAGCTCCAGGTCGGGACAGGGGCACAATGAGCAGTTCTTC	CATSSSRSGQGHNEQFF
many	TRBJ2-3	TRBV20-1	TRBD1	TGCAGTAGTCGGACCCCAGGGGGAGGCACAGATACGCAGTATTTT	CSSRTPGGGTDTQYF
many	TRBJ1-3	TRBV20-1	TRBD1	TGCAGTGTTGCGGACAGGCGAAAAGGAAACACCATATATTTT	CSVADRRKGNTIYF
.	TRBJ1-6	TRBV10-1	TRBD1	TGCGCCAGCAGTGACCCCGGACAGGGGGGTGATTCACCCCTCCACTTT	CASSDPGQGGDSPLHF